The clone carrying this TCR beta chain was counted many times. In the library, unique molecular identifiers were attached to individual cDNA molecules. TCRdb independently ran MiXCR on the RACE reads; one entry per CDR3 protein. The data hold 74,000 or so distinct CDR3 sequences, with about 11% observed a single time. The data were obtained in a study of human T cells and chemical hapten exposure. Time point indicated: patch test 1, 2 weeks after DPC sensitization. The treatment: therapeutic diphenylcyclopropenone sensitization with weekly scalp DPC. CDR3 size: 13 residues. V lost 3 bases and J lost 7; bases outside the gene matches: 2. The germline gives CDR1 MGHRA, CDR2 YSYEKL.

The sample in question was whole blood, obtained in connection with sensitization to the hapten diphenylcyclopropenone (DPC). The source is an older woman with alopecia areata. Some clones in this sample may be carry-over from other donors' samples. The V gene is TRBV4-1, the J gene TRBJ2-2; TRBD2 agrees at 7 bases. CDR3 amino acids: CASSHPGGGELFF. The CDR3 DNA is TGCGCCAGCAGCCACCCGGGGGGCGGGGAGCTGTTTTTT.